These 27 T cell receptor beta chains were all obtained from the same sample, sequenced in a study of blood T cell repertoires in COVID-19. Profiled with immunoSEQ multiplex PCR; TCRdb holds only in-frame clones, not every one. This sample yields a few hundred thousand clones, of which about nine tenths are seen a single time; approximately 0.94% belongs to the top ten. The sequenced sample consisted of peripheral blood. The receptors derive from a woman aged 35 to 49 who had recovered from COVID-19.

This clone was counted once. This sequence joins TRBV19 and TRBJ2-3, with 7 bases that match TRBD1. Unmatched junction bases numbered 12, after V lost 5 bases and J lost 4 bases. The CDR3 spans 16 residues. Germline loops: CDR1 LNHDA, CDR2 SQIVND (reference sequence). The CDR3 loop is CASSLRQGTVADTQYF. CDR3 coding DNA: TGTGCCAGTAGTCTACGACAGGGTACGGTCGCAGATACGCAGTATTTT.

The table lists this clone with a count of one. The chain employs TRBV28 and TRBJ2-1, with 8 bases aligning to TRBD2. The CDR3 is 14 amino acids. Trimming took 3 bases from V and 9 from J; bases not matched to a gene: 7. CDR1 and CDR2 from the germline V gene are MDHEN and SYDVKM. The CDR3 DNA follows: TGTGCCAGCAGTTTTAGCGGGGAGAGGGGTGAGCAGTTCTTC. Protein product: CASSFSGERGEQFF.

This chain's CDR3 is CAGGGLAGSRETQYF. The DNA of the CDR3 is TGTGCCGGTGGGGGACTAGCGGGCTCCCGGGAGACCCAGTACTTC. The rearrangement uses TRBV2 and TRBJ2-5, with 12 bases identical to TRBD2. The V segment lost 11 bases and the J segment 5 bases; nucleotides outside the gene matches: 12. The CDR3 is made up of 15 amino acids. Looked up from germline, CDR1 is SNHLY and CDR2 is FYNNEI.

In its sample, this clone was seen once. This rearrangement joins TRBV3-1 (or the pseudogene TRBV3-2) to TRBJ2-5, with D possibly TRBD2 on 6 matching bases. Trimming stripped 1 base from V and 7 bases from J, with 13 bases between. The CDR3 is made up of 14 amino acids. CDR1 and CDR2 (germline): LGHDT, YNNKEL (reference sequence). As DNA, the CDR3 is TGTGCCAGCAGCCAAGTTAATAGCGGAGGGACCCAGTACTTC. This codes for CASSQVNSGGTQYF.

The chain carries TRBV12-3 or TRBV12-4 and TRBJ2-1; 8 nucleotides align to TRBD2. Losses at the gene ends were 6 bases for V and 9 bases for J; bases not matched to a gene: 7. CDR3 size: 13 residues. The chain's CDR3 is CASSQGLVSEQFF. DNA of the CDR3: TGTGCCAGCAGCCAGGGACTAGTGAGTGAGCAGTTCTTC.

Here the CDR3 reads CASSFYANNEQFF. CDR3 DNA sequence: TGTGCCAGCAGTTTTTACGCTAACAATGAGCAGTTCTTC. This chain links TRBV28 with TRBJ2-1; D unresolved. Germline lookup yields CDR1 MDHEN and CDR2 SYDVKM. V was pared by 3 bases and J by 5 bases, with 8 bases between. The CDR3 is made up of 13 amino acids.

The V call is TRBV5-1, the J call TRBJ2-1; TRBD2 matches at 11 bases. This CDR3 contains 16 residues. The germline V gene encodes CDR1 SGHRS and CDR2 YFSETQ. V gave up 7 bases and J gave up 4 bases; unmatched junction bases: 10. The CDR3 DNA sequence: TGCGCCAGCGCAACTGTAGCGGGAGGGCCGTACAATGAGCAGTTCTTC. This encodes CASATVAGGPYNEQFF.

V usage is TRBV6-1 and J usage is TRBJ1-5, with D tentatively TRBD1 (5 bases). This CDR3 comprises 14 residues. V was clipped by 5 bases and J by 3 bases, with 11 bases between them. CDR1 MNHNS and CDR2 SASEGT come from the germline V gene. The CDR3 region is CASSSQEFNQPQHF. The CDR3 coding sequence is TGTGCCAGCAGTTCACAGGAATTCAATCAGCCCCAGCATTTT.

This clone was detected only once. The V gene is TRBV18, the J gene TRBJ2-1; possible D gene TRBD1, 7 bases. The length of the CDR3 is 15 residues. Trimming pared 0 bases from V and 9 bases from J, leaving 15 bases between. The V gene's germline CDR1 is KGHSH and CDR2 LQKENI. For the CDR3, the DNA is TGTGCCAGCTCACCACCGTCCAGGGGGGATGGTGAGCAGTTCTTC. Translating gives CASSPPSRGDGEQFF.

The chain combines TRBV28 with TRBJ1-4; 7 nucleotides agree with TRBD1. The CDR3 loop spans 14 amino acids. V trimming: 9 bases; J trimming: 7 bases; junction bases outside the gene matches: 11. CDR1 MDHEN and CDR2 SYDVKM come from the germline V gene. In DNA form, the CDR3 reads TGTGCCAGTCGGGACAGCTTAATGGGTGAAAAACTGTTTTTT. Translated, it gives CASRDSLMGEKLFF.

This clone has a single count. The rearrangement links TRBV10-3 to TRBJ2-7, with 9 bases lining up with TRBD2. Per germline, CDR1 ENHRY and CDR2 SYGVKD. The CDR3 is made up of 15 amino acids. The J segment lost 2 bases and the V segment lost 6 bases, leaving 8 bases of the junction unmatched. CDR3 protein: CAIRAQREATYEQYF. The CDR3 DNA is TGTGCCATCAGGGCGCAGCGGGAGGCAACCTACGAGCAGTACTTC.

This clone has just one count. The J gene is TRBJ1-1, the V gene TRBV10-3, with a tentative D call TRBD1 (5 bases). Trimming shortened V by 6 bases and J by 0 bases, and 14 bases separated the two germline ends. This CDR3 region has 15 residues. Germline V CDR1 and CDR2: ENHRY, SYGVKD. CDR3 in DNA: TGTGCCATCAGAGATGGAGACAGTCTGAACACTGAAGCTTTCTTT. Its translation is CAIRDGDSLNTEAFF.

The rearrangement links TRBV19 to TRBJ2-7; TRBD2 matches at 11 bases. The CDR3 totals 14 residues. The germline V gene has CDR1 LNHDA and CDR2 SQIVND (reference sequence). The J segment lost 4 bases and the V segment lost 3 bases, leaving 2 bases of the junction unmatched. As DNA, the CDR3 is TGTGCCAGTAGTATCCGACTAGCGGGATACGAGCAGTACTTC. It codes for CASSIRLAGYEQYF.

CDR3 region: CASSLWTQGNTEAFF. Written as DNA, the CDR3 is TGTGCCAGCAGTTTATGGACTCAGGGGAACACTGAAGCTTTCTTT. This chain uses TRBV28 with TRBJ1-1; D is possibly TRBD1 (5 bases). Trimming removed 0 bases from V and 1 base from J, with 9 bases in between. This CDR3 is 15 amino acids long. The germline V gene encodes CDR1 MDHEN and CDR2 SYDVKM.

V gene TRBV6-5 combines with J gene TRBJ2-7, with 9 nucleotides matching TRBD2. The length of the CDR3 is 14 residues. V dropped 6 bases and J dropped 5; count of bases not matched to a gene: 8. Germline-derived CDR1 and CDR2 are MNHEY and SVGAGI. In DNA, the CDR3 is TGTGCCAGCAGATCCCCTAGCGGGAACGACGAGCAGTACTTC. It yields the protein CASRSPSGNDEQYF.

The chain employs TRBV11-2 and TRBJ2-5; TRBD2 aligns across 10 bases. This CDR3 is 13 amino acids long. Looked up from germline, CDR1 is SGHAT and CDR2 is FQNNGV. Trimming cost V 10 bases and J 4 bases; bases outside gene matches: 6. The CDR3 here is CATSGGLGETQYF. CDR3 bases: TGTGCCACTAGCGGGGGATTAGGAGAGACCCAGTACTTC.

The chain employs TRBV18 and TRBJ1-1; D might be TRBD1 (5 bases). V was shortened by 3 bases and J by 7 bases, with 15 bases between the two germline ends. Germline-derived CDR1 and CDR2 are KGHSH and LQKENI. The CDR3 spans 14 residues. The CDR3 DNA reads TGTGCCAGCTCACCTAGACAGACTCGTAGTGAAGCTTTCTTT. It encodes CASSPRQTRSEAFF. The full variable domain, completed using reference TRBV18 and TRBJ1-1, is NAGVMQNPRHLVRRRGQEARLRCSPMKGHSHVYWYRQLPEEGLKFMVYLQKENIIDESGMPKERFSAEFPKEGPSILRIQQVVRGDSAAYFCASSPRQTRSEAFFGQGTRLTVV.

The gene calls are TRBV13 and TRBJ2-3, with D uncertain. Germline CDR1 reads PRHDT; CDR2 reads FYEKMQ (reference sequence). The CDR3 runs to 15 residues. The V gene lost 0 bases and the J gene lost 0 bases, with 7 bases spanning the gap. CDR3 bases: TGTGCCAGCAGCTTAGGGTCCACTAGCACAGATACGCAGTATTTT. Translating gives CASSLGSTSTDTQYF. The full variable domain, with the rest looked up from reference TRBV13 and TRBJ2-3, is AAGVIQSPRHLIKEKRETATLKCYPIPRHDTVYWYQQGPGQDPQFLISFYEKMQSDKGSIPDRFSAQQFSDYHSELNMSSLELGDSALYFCASSLGSTSTDTQYFGPGTRLTVL.

This rearrangement joins TRBV20-1 to TRBJ2-7, with unresolved D. Germline loops: CDR1 DFQATT, CDR2 SNEGSKA (reference sequence). Trimming cost V 3 bases and J 5 bases, with 11 bases left between them. The CDR3 is 12 amino acids. The CDR3 here is CSASFAVDEQYF. CDR3 bases: TGCAGTGCTAGTTTCGCAGTTGACGAGCAGTACTTC.

The chain links TRBV3-1 (or the pseudogene TRBV3-2) to TRBJ2-7, with D perhaps matching TRBD2 (5 bases). This CDR3 comprises 16 residues. The V and J ends lost 2 bases and 4 bases respectively, with 18 bases between them. Germline V gene data show CDR1 as LGHDT and CDR2 as YNNKEL (reference sequence). The DNA of the CDR3 is TGTGCCAGCAGCCAAATGGCGGGCGATACTCCGTACGAGCAGTACTTC. Translation gives CASSQMAGDTPYEQYF.

The genes are TRBV6-5 and TRBJ1-3, with D uncertain. V gave up 2 bases and J gave up 0 bases, with 11 bases separating them. Germline V lookup: CDR1 MNHEY, CDR2 SVGAGI. The CDR3 loop spans 16 amino acids. CDR3 residues: CASSYGIGSSGNTIYF. The CDR3 DNA reads as TGTGCCAGCAGTTACGGTATAGGGAGCTCTGGAAACACCATATATTTT.

J is TRBJ2-7 and V is TRBV6-2 or TRBV6-3; 9 bases agree with TRBD2. CDR1 is MNHEY, CDR2 SVGEGT, per germline. Trimming at V came to 2 bases and at J to 2 bases, leaving 4 bases not matched to a gene. This CDR3 is 15 amino acids long. CDR3 amino acids: CASSYETSGTYEQYF. DNA of the CDR3: TGTGCCAGCAGTTACGAGACTAGCGGAACCTACGAGCAGTACTTC.

This chain links TRBV7-9 with TRBJ1-5, with D perhaps matching TRBD1 (5 bases). The CDR3 is made up of 17 amino acids. V dropped 5 bases and J dropped 4 bases, with 21 bases sitting between them. Germline V gene sequence: CDR1 SEHNR, CDR2 FQNEAQ (reference sequence). The CDR3 loop is CASSPAGGDLGNQPQHF. For the CDR3, the DNA is TGTGCCAGCAGCCCGGCCGGGGGGGACCTAGGGAATCAGCCCCAGCATTTT.

The chain is built from TRBV11-1 and TRBJ2-3; weak D call: TRBD2 (5 bases). CDR1 and CDR2 from the germline V gene are SGHAT and FQDESV (reference sequence). The V and J ends lost 4 bases and 0 bases respectively, with 11 bases between them. The CDR3 length is 15 residues. CDR3 loop: CASSSTEASTDTQYF. For the CDR3, the DNA is TGTGCCAGCAGCTCGACGGAGGCCAGCACAGATACGCAGTATTTT.

This CDR3 is CASSLVGTSGSGYNEQFF. The CDR3 DNA is TGTGCCAGCAGCTTAGTTGGGACTAGCGGGAGTGGTTACAATGAGCAGTTCTTC. The rearrangement links TRBV7-3 to TRBJ2-1, with 14 nucleotides matching TRBD2. Germline values: CDR1 SGHTA, CDR2 FQGTGA. Losses at the gene ends were 2 bases for V and 4 bases for J; bases not matched to a gene: 7. The length of the CDR3 is 18 residues.

The V gene is TRBV18, the J gene TRBJ2-2; 7 nucleotides match TRBD1. CDR3 size: 15 residues. Germline values: CDR1 KGHSH, CDR2 LQKENI. The J segment lost 3 bases and the V segment lost 4 bases, leaving 5 bases of the junction unmatched. CDR3 bases: TGTGCCAGCTCACGACAGGGTAGTGACACCGGGGAGCTGTTTTTT. Its translation is CASSRQGSDTGELFF.

V gene TRBV27 combines with J gene TRBJ2-3; 10 positions match TRBD2. Germline CDR1 and CDR2: MNHEY and SMNVEV (reference sequence). The ends lost 7 bases at V and 2 bases at J; junction bases unmatched: 12. The CDR3 consists of 17 residues. The CDR3 coding sequence is TGTGCCAGCACCGATGTACTAGCGGGATTTAACACAGATACGCAGTATTTT. Amino acids: CASTDVLAGFNTDTQYF.